These T cell receptor beta chains were read from a single sample in a study of shared T cell receptors in the human thymus. Clones were read by immunoSEQ multiplex PCR, and TCRdb kept only the in-frame ones, dropping some. The sample holds hundreds of thousands of clones, approximately 87% seen once. The sample was also reused in another study, on human thymus T cells.

The sequencing sample was made of thymocytes. All receptors derive from a boy younger than two with a congenital heart defect. CDR3s include the opening cysteine and the closing phenylalanine or tryptophan. A D gene is named only where the DNA matches it firmly. Clone size is stated in some rows and not others, as once, few, many or a class when expanded.

clone size	V gene	J gene	D gene	CDR3 DNA	CDR3 protein
-	TRBV15	TRBJ2-7	TRBD1	TGTGCCACCAGCAGAGATTGCGGACAGGGCACCTACGAGCAGTACTTC	CATSRDCGQGTYEQYF
few	TRBV18	TRBJ2-4	TRBD1	TGTGCCAGCTCACCATTAGACAGGGGCCAGGAAGGCATTCAGTACTTC	CASSPLDRGQEGIQYF
-	TRBV2	TRBJ1-2	-	TGTGCCAGCCCGCGCAATGGCTACACCTTC	CASPRNGYTF
few	TRBV7-2	TRBJ2-1	TRBD2	TGTGCCAGCAGCTTAGTAGCGGGAGCGGGTAATGAGCAGTTCTTC	CASSLVAGAGNEQFF
-	TRBV5-1	TRBJ2-7	TRBD1	TGCGCCAGCAGCCTAACCGGGACAGGGGGCGACGAGCAGTACTTC	CASSLTGTGGDEQYF
-	TRBV4-1	TRBJ2-7	TRBD1	TGCGCCAGCAGCCAAAAACCGCGGACAGGTCAGGTTTACGAGCAGTACTTC	CASSQKPRTGQVYEQYF
-	TRBV5-1	TRBJ2-1	-	TGCGCCAGCAGCTTACGACAGAGCTTTAATGAGCAGTTCTTC	CASSLRQSFNEQFF
once	TRBV5-6	TRBJ1-6	-	TGTGCCAGCAGCGTTACAGGAAACTCCCCCCTCCACTTT	CASSVTGNSPLHF
-	TRBV28	TRBJ1-6	-	TGTGCCAGCAGTTTATCCAGGTTTGATTCACCCCTCCACTTT	CASSLSRFDSPLHF
-	TRBV5-6	TRBJ2-7	TRBD2	TGTGCCAGCAGCTTGGGCGGGGGGAACTCCGTGCAGTACTTC	CASSLGGGNSVQYF
-	TRBV6-5	TRBJ2-3	TRBD2	TGTGCCAGCGCAGCGGGGGGATCAGATACGCAGTATTTT	CASAAGGSDTQYF
few	TRBV28	TRBJ1-6	-	TGTGCCAGCAGTTTCGGGGTGTCACCCCTCCACTTT	CASSFGVSPLHF
-	TRBV7-8	TRBJ2-5	TRBD2	TGTGCCAGCAGCTTAGCGAGGCGGGAGATAATCCAAGAGACCCAGTACTTC	CASSLARREIIQETQYF
-	TRBV6-1	TRBJ1-5	TRBD1	TGTGCCAGCAGAGTGACAGGGGGACAGCCCCAGCATTTT	CASRVTGGQPQHF
-	TRBV5-1	TRBJ2-3	-	TGCGCCAGCATGCGGGGACCGAGCACAGATACGCAGTATTTT	CASMRGPSTDTQYF
-	TRBV13	TRBJ2-7	-	TGTGCCAGCAGCCGGTCGGGGGTGGCGTACGAGCAGTACTTC	CASSRSGVAYEQYF
-	TRBV11-3	TRBJ1-5	-	TGTGCCAGTCTACAGGGTACTTGTAGCAATCAGCCCCAGCATTTT	CASLQGTCSNQPQHF
-	TRBV5-4	TRBJ1-2	-	TGTGCCAGCAGCTTGCAGGTGGGGACTTGTCGGGACTTCTATGGCTACACCTTC	CASSLQVGTCRDFYGYTF
once	TRBV28	TRBJ2-1	TRBD2	TGTGCCAGCAGGAAAGGACTAGCGGGCAGCTCCTACAATGAGCAGTTCTTC	CASRKGLAGSSYNEQFF
-	TRBV4-2	TRBJ1-1	-	TGTGCCAGCAGCCAAGTCAGAAACACTGAAGCTTTCTTT	CASSQVRNTEAFF
-	TRBV27	TRBJ1-4	TRBD1	TGTGCCAGCAGTTTCGGACAGGGGGGTGCTAATGAAAAACTGTTTTTT	CASSFGQGGANEKLFF
-	TRBV5-5	TRBJ2-1	TRBD2	TGTGCCAGCAGCTTGGCTCTAGCGGAGCTCTACAATGAGCAGTTCTTC	CASSLALAELYNEQFF
-	TRBV2	TRBJ2-1	-	TGTGCCAGCAGTGAGGGGGTAGGGGGGTTCTTC	CASSEGVGGFF
-	TRBV4-3	TRBJ1-1	TRBD1	TGCGCCAGCAGCCAAGACAGGGACAGTGAAGCTTTCTTT	CASSQDRDSEAFF
once	TRBV14	TRBJ2-1	-	TGTGCCAGCAGCCAAGGGGAGGCGCGGGTCATTCACAATGAGCAGTTCTTC	CASSQGEARVIHNEQFF
-	TRBV11-2	TRBJ1-1	-	TGTGCCAGCAGCGACCGTCACAGGGAGGGCACTGAAGCTTTCTTT	CASSDRHREGTEAFF
-	TRBV2	TRBJ1-5	-	TGTGCCAGCAACGCAGGATCTAGCAATCAGCCCCAGCATTTT	CASNAGSSNQPQHF
-	TRBV7-2	TRBJ1-5	-	TGTGCCAGCAGCTTAGCAAAAGTTTTGCAGGACAACGCAAACCAGCCCCAGCATTTT	CASSLAKVLQDNANQPQHF
-	TRBV5-1	TRBJ2-5	-	TGCGCCAGCACGGGGAGAACGGAGACCCAGTACTTC	CASTGRTETQYF
-	TRBV6-5	TRBJ1-1	TRBD1	TGTGCCAGCAGTCACCTACAGGGGGAGAACACTGAAGCTTTCTTT	CASSHLQGENTEAFF
-	TRBV7-9	TRBJ1-1	-	TGTGCCAGCACCAAATGGGGAGGCGGGGGAGCTTTCTTT	CASTKWGGGGAFF
-	TRBV18	TRBJ1-1	-	TGTGCCAGCTCAGGACACGGGACATACTCGAACACTGAAGCTTTCTTT	CASSGHGTYSNTEAFF
-	TRBV15	TRBJ2-5	TRBD1	TGTGCCACCAGCAGGACAGGGCCGGGGCAAGAGACCCAGTACTTC	CATSRTGPGQETQYF
-	TRBV18	TRBJ2-3	TRBD2	TGTGCCAGCTCACCACGTTTCGGGGGGGCGGCAGATACGCAGTATTTT	CASSPRFGGAADTQYF
-	TRBV10-3	TRBJ2-7	TRBD1	TGTGCCATCAGTGGACGACAGGGCTACGAGCAGTACTTC	CAISGRQGYEQYF
-	TRBV27	TRBJ2-5	TRBD1	TGTGCCAGCAGTTTCAGGGACAGGGACCAAGAGACCCAGTACTTC	CASSFRDRDQETQYF